This TCR beta chain appears in the sequencing data of a study of cytomegalovirus exposure and HLA in healthy donors. On this clone itself: Its antigen is still unknown.

The study's findings and limits: Highly shared sequence variants in one cluster were likely a sequencing artifact.

PCR employed 60 Vbeta and 13 Jbeta primers. Here immunoSEQ multiplex PCR was the method, and the copy in TCRdb shows in-frame clones only, minus some. This table has more than 95,000 clones, approximately 64% appearing once. The receptor was isolated from a man aged 55 to 70 in good health and CMV-seronegative. Sequencing was done on a sample of PBMCs.

CDR3 amino acids: CASSLFPEGGTEAFF. In nucleotides, the CDR3 is TGTGCCAGCAGCTTATTTCCAGAGGGAGGCACTGAAGCTTTCTTT. V usage is TRBV7-9 and J usage is TRBJ1-1; D not certain. The CDR3 totals 15 residues. V lost 2 bases and J 4 bases, leaving 14 bases between the germline ends. The germline CDR1 and CDR2 sequences are SEHNR and FQNEAQ (reference sequence).